These 7 T cell receptor beta chains were all obtained from the same sample, sequenced in a study of shared clonotypes between healthy human individuals. Here immunoSEQ multiplex PCR was the method, and the copy in TCRdb shows in-frame clones only, minus some. Here the sample spans about 490,000 clones, approximately 80% being singletons. The sequencing sample was made of PBMCs. These TCRs come from a woman aged 40 to 55 in good health. Some clones in this sample may be carry-over from other donors' samples.

This chain joins TRBV28 and TRBJ2-2, with D possibly being TRBD1 (6 bases). In germline, CDR1 is MDHEN, CDR2 SYDVKM. The CDR3 covers 14 residues. The V end was cut by 3 bases, the J end by 7 bases, with 12 bases between. The CDR3 here is CASSFQGPGGELFF. The CDR3, as DNA: TGTGCCAGCAGTTTTCAGGGGCCGGGCGGGGAGCTGTTTTTT.

V is TRBV6-4 and J is TRBJ2-5; 7 bases are a match to TRBD2. Germline trimming cut 4 bases from V and 0 bases from J; bases unmatched to any gene: 8. Looked up from germline, CDR1 is MRHNA and CDR2 is SNTAGT. The CDR3 spans 16 residues. The DNA of the CDR3 is TGTGCCAGCAGTGTTCAGGCGGGAGATTACCAAGAGACCCAGTACTTC. Its translation: CASSVQAGDYQETQYF.

V gene TRBV30 combines with J gene TRBJ1-2; D call uncertain. Germline assignment: CDR1 GTSNPN and CDR2 SVGIG (reference sequence). The CDR3 spans 14 residues. The ends were cut back, 1 base at V and 2 bases at J, with 11 bases in the middle. The CDR3 nucleotides are TGTGCCTGGAGTGGCGGCCGGGTGAACTATGGCTACACCTTC. Its protein product is CAWSGGRVNYGYTF.

J is TRBJ2-5 and V is TRBV4-1; no reliable D call. Trimming removed 2 bases from V and 9 bases from J, with 13 bases in between. The CDR3 runs to 13 residues. Germline CDR1 MGHRA, CDR2 YSYEKL. The CDR3 region is CASSQPPFEAQYF. The CDR3 bases are TGCGCCAGCAGCCAACCGCCCTTTGAGGCCCAGTACTTC.

At least ten counts were recorded for this clone. The chain links TRBV15 to TRBJ2-3, with D perhaps TRBD1 or TRBD2 (5 bases each). Germline assignment: CDR1 LNHNV and CDR2 YYDKDF (reference sequence). The V end lost 1 base, the J end lost 6 bases, and 14 bases lay between the germline ends. The length of the CDR3 is 15 residues. In DNA form, the CDR3 reads TGTGCCACCAGCAGAGCCCGGGACGGGGTGGATACGCAGTATTTT. It yields the protein CATSRARDGVDTQYF.

The chain is built from TRBV10-1 and TRBJ2-2, with D possibly matching TRBD2 (5 bases). The CDR3 contains 14 residues. The germline V and J ends were trimmed by 3 bases and 2 bases, with 7 bases remaining between them. CDR1 WNHNN and CDR2 SYGVQD come from the germline V gene (reference sequence). CDR3 DNA: TGCGCCAGCAGTGAATCGGGAAACACCGGGGAGCTGTTTTTT. Translating it yields CASSESGNTGELFF.

The rearrangement links TRBV12-5 to TRBJ1-2; possible D gene TRBD1, 6 bases. V lost 0 bases to trimming and J lost 4 bases, with 18 bases between them. The V gene's germline CDR1 is LGHNT and CDR2 FRNRAP. The CDR3 sequence is 17 residues long. CDR3 region: CASGLVLTGSYGYGYTF. DNA for the CDR3: TGTGCTAGTGGTTTGGTCTTAACAGGGAGCTATGGCTATGGCTACACCTTC.